This TCR beta chain comes out of a study of shared clonotypes between healthy human individuals. The CDR3 totals 15 residues. Unmatched junction bases numbered 5, after V lost 4 bases and J lost 3 bases. CDR1 and CDR2 (germline): KGHSH, LQKENI. Donors, without exception, were Caucasian adults residing in Nashville, Tennessee. Investigators divided CD4+ cells into CD45RA+ naive and CD45RA-negative memory subsets. This clone showed up just once. For each subset, genomic DNA was distributed in equal portions over several immunoSEQ plates. Clones were read by immunoSEQ multiplex PCR, and TCRdb kept only the in-frame ones, dropping some. The top ten hold about 1.7% of the sample, which has 550,000 to 850,000 clones, approximately 74% seen once.

The origin of this receptor is a woman aged 30 to 39 in good health. The specimen was memory CD4+ T cells sorted from blood. Regarding subset: CD45RA-negative fraction. The V call is TRBV18, the J call TRBJ1-1; 10 nucleotides line up with TRBD1. Here the CDR3 reads CASSLTGGSDTEAFF. CDR3 bases: TGTGCCAGCTCACTGACAGGGGGCAGCGACACTGAAGCTTTCTTT.